This TCR beta chain was captured in a study of blood T cells in healthy people across ages. To note about this clonotype: As yet, its antigen is unknown.

A second roughly 7 to 11 cycle PCR used barcoded and J-beta primers. One entry per CDR3 protein, called by TCRdb with MiXCR from the 5' RACE reads. The data show 550,000 to 650,000 distinct CDR3 sequences, roughly a quarter seen once. The V and J ends lost 4 bases and 4 bases respectively, with 16 bases between them. CDR1 SEHNR and CDR2 FQNEAQ come from the germline V gene (reference sequence). The CDR3 totals 15 residues. General observations from the study: The fall in TCR beta diversity per million T cells was roughly linear with age. PBMCs were not sorted, which prevented a conclusive comparison of naive versus antigen-experienced cells.

These same records also appear under a second study, on T cells of mothers and their children.

The V call is TRBV7-9, the J call TRBJ1-2; possible D gene TRBD1, 5 bases. The sequenced sample was blood. The origin of this receptor is a boy between 2 and 10 years old in good health. The chain's CDR3 is CASSSGGGELYGYTF. The CDR3 DNA follows: TGTGCCAGCAGCTCCGGGGGAGGGGAACTCTATGGCTACACCTTC. The full variable domain, its missing parts supplied by reference TRBV7-9 and TRBJ1-2, is DTGVSQNPRHKITKRGQNVTFRCDPISEHNRLYWYRQTLGQGPEFLTYFQNEAQLEKSRLLSDRFSAERPKGSFSTLEIQRTEQGDSAMYLCASSSGGGELYGYTFGSGTRLTVV.